This is a list of T cell receptor beta chains from one sample in a study of blood T cell repertoires in COVID-19. Libraries were prepared by immunoSEQ multiplex PCR; TCRdb keeps only in-frame clonotypes and omits some of them. This sample has about 220,000 clones; about 83% occur once, and the top ten carry around 4.6%. The material sequenced was PBMCs or T cells enriched from blood (not recorded which). These receptors all come from a woman in her 50s who had been exposed to COVID-19. Both conserved end residues are part of each CDR3. The D gene is left open where the match is weak. Where a row states a size, it is once, few, many or the class of an expanded clone; other rows omit it.

J	D	V	size	CDR3	DNA
TRBJ2-5	TRBD2	TRBV5-1	NA	CASSPGLAGGRETQYF	TGCGCCAGCAGCCCGGGACTAGCGGGGGGGCGAGAGACCCAGTACTTC
TRBJ1-1	NA	TRBV3-1/TRBV3-2	few	CASSHLTALNTEAFF	TGTGCCAGCAGCCACTTGACAGCGCTGAACACTGAAGCTTTCTTT
TRBJ2-7	NA	TRBV10-2	once	CASTEAGGYEQYF	TGCGCCAGCACGGAGGCAGGGGGGTACGAGCAGTACTTC
TRBJ1-1	TRBD1	TRBV2	NA	CASRVPGQGTEAFF	TGTGCCAGCAGGGTTCCGGGACAGGGAACTGAAGCTTTCTTT
TRBJ1-2	NA	TRBV7-9	NA	CASSLGGTQSVNYGYTF	TGTGCCAGCAGCTTAGGAGGGACTCAAAGCGTTAACTATGGCTACACCTTC
TRBJ1-1	NA	TRBV19	NA	CASSYRELASEAFF	TGTGCCAGTAGTTACAGGGAATTAGCATCTGAAGCTTTCTTT
TRBJ1-4	NA	TRBV2	NA	CASSEATYQGTNEKLFF	TGTGCCAGCAGTGAAGCGACGTACCAGGGGACTAATGAAAAACTGTTTTTT
TRBJ1-1	NA	TRBV28	NA	CASSTGPREAFF	TGTGCCAGCAGCACTGGCCCAAGGGAGGCTTTCTTT
TRBJ1-3	NA	TRBV7-4	NA	CASSPPGGPVSGNTIYF	TGTGCCAGCAGCCCACCGGGGGGGCCCGTCTCTGGAAACACCATATATTTT
TRBJ1-5	TRBD1	TRBV12-5	few	CASGLRQGVLDSNQPQHF	TGTGCTAGTGGTCTCCGACAGGGCGTCCTGGATAGCAATCAGCCCCAGCATTTT
TRBJ2-3	NA	TRBV11-2	NA	CASSSQSTDTQYF	TGTGCCAGCAGCTCCCAGAGCACAGATACGCAGTATTTT
TRBJ1-6	NA	TRBV30	NA	CAWSSYRDNSPLHF	TGTGCCTGGAGCTCATACAGGGACAATTCACCCCTCCACTTT